Below, 26 T cell receptor beta chains from the same sample are listed, as sequenced in a study of T cells in Graves' hyperthyroidism and ophthalmopathy. What was amplified from RNA transcripts were TCR beta CDR3 regions. During a first-round RT-PCR of the TCR CDR3, the HTBI primer set was used. From the multiplex PCR reads, TCRdb called clonotypes with MiXCR, one entry per CDR3 protein. This table holds 300,000 to 450,000 distinct CDR3 sequences, about a sixth found once. Sample: blood. These receptors were obtained from a woman aged 25 to 39 with Graves' hyperthyroidism that later progressed to Graves' ophthalmopathy.

V is TRBV3-1 and J is TRBJ2-2, with D perhaps TRBD2 (5 bases). CDR1 LGHDT and CDR2 YNNKEL come from the germline V gene (reference sequence). Trimming removed 4 bases from V and 5 bases from J, with 20 bases in between. This CDR3 spans 17 amino acids. CDR3: CASSPLQKRLWTGELFF. CDR3 DNA: TGTGCCAGCAGCCCTCTTCAGAAGCGGCTATGGACCGGGGAGCTGTTTTTT. Using reference TRBV3-1 and TRBJ2-2 for the parts outside the CDR3, the full variable domain is DTAVSQTPKYLVTQMGNDKSIKCEQNLGHDTMYWYKQDSKKFLKIMFSYNNKELIINETVPNRFSPKSPDKAHLNLHINSLELGDSAVYFCASSPLQKRLWTGELFFGEGSRLTVL.

This chain connects TRBV20-1 to TRBJ2-7; no firm D call. The germline V gene encodes CDR1 DFQATT and CDR2 SNEGSKA (reference sequence). This CDR3 contains 13 residues. V was cut by 7 bases and J by 1 base, with 14 bases left in between. CDR3 sequence reads: CSGRSTSSYEQYF. Written as DNA, the CDR3 is TGCAGTGGGAGATCAACCTCTTCCTACGAGCAGTACTTC.

This clonotype was counted only a few times. The chain carries TRBV20-1 and TRBJ2-3; 14 positions match TRBD2. The ends lost 5 bases at V and 4 bases at J; junction bases unmatched: 14. CDR3 length: 18 amino acids. Germline V gene data show CDR1 as DFQATT and CDR2 as SNEGSKA (reference sequence). CDR3 in amino acids: CSASTSGRALGQADTQYF. CDR3 nucleotide sequence: TGCAGTGCTTCGACTAGCGGGAGGGCCCTAGGGCAGGCAGATACGCAGTATTTT.

The V and J genes are TRBV2 and TRBJ1-2; D is perhaps TRBD1 (5 bases). Trimming shortened V by 4 bases and J by 1 base, and 10 bases separated the two germline ends. The CDR3 spans 14 residues. CDR1 and CDR2 from the germline V gene are SNHLY and FYNNEI. CDR3 DNA sequence: TGTGCCAGCAGTGTCGTCAGGGATAACTATGGCTACACCTTC. Its protein is CASSVVRDNYGYTF.

This clonotype occurred many times. The chain's CDR3 is CASSSFDGQTSMGNYGYTF. The CDR3 DNA sequence: TGTGCCAGCAGCTCCTTCGATGGACAGACCTCTATGGGCAACTATGGCTACACCTTC. The chain uses TRBV7-9 and TRBJ1-2; D may be TRBD1 (6 bases). Germline lookup yields CDR1 SEHNR and CDR2 FQNEAQ (reference sequence). Trimming removed 4 bases at V and 2 bases at J, with 26 bases between. The CDR3 has 19 amino acids.

There are a few counts of this clonotype. The chain joins TRBV27 to TRBJ1-6, with 7 bases matching TRBD1. CDR3 length: 13 amino acids. V shed 6 bases and J 16 bases; nucleotides not matched to a gene: 12. CDR1 is MNHEY, CDR2 SMNVEV, per germline (reference sequence). The CDR3 loop reads CASSPSPRGLLHF. The DNA for the CDR3 is TGTGCCAGCAGCCCTTCGCCAAGGGGGCTTCTCCACTTT.

This rearrangement joins TRBV19 to TRBJ1-2, with D unclear. V gave up 7 bases and J gave up 8 bases, with 11 bases separating them. Germline V gene data show CDR1 as LNHDA and CDR2 as SQIVND (reference sequence). The CDR3 has 11 amino acids. In nucleotides, the CDR3 is TGTGCCAGTACCACGTCGGGGGGCTACACCTTC. Protein: CASTTSGGYTF.

This clonotype was counted only a few times. The rearrangement links TRBV7-7 to TRBJ2-5, with TRBD2 matching 11 bases. The V gene end was trimmed by 2 bases and the J gene end by 3 bases; junction bases not matched to a gene: 5. Germline V gives CDR1 SSHAT, CDR2 FNYEAQ (reference sequence). This CDR3 region has 16 residues. The CDR3 protein is CASSLPSTSGEETQYF. The DNA for the CDR3 is TGTGCCAGCAGCTTACCCTCGACTAGCGGGGAAGAGACCCAGTACTTC.

This clonotype was seen a handful of times. The chain's CDR3 is CASSLFDGSDTQYF. CDR3 in DNA: TGTGCCAGCAGCTTGTTCGATGGGTCAGATACGCAGTATTTT. The chain joins TRBV5-6 to TRBJ2-3; no clear D gene. Germline V gene data show CDR1 as SGHDT and CDR2 as YYEEEE. The CDR3 has 14 residues. Trimming took off 1 base at V and 4 bases at J, with 10 bases between the two ends.

The table lists this clonotype with many counts. This chain links TRBV9 with TRBJ2-2; tentative D call: TRBD2 (5 bases). Germline V lookup: CDR1 SGDLS, CDR2 YYNGEE. This CDR3 has 16 residues. V gave up 0 bases and J gave up 0 bases, with 9 bases separating them. CDR3 nucleotides: TGTGCCAGCAGCGTAGGTGGCGGGTCGAACACCGGGGAGCTGTTTTTT. Translating gives CASSVGGGSNTGELFF. Variable domain in full (rest from reference TRBV9 and TRBJ2-2): DSGVTQTPKHLITATGQRVTLRCSPRSGDLSVYWYQQSLDQGLQFLIQYYNGEERAKGNILERFSAQQFPDLHSELNLSSLELGDSALYFCASSVGGGSNTGELFFGEGSRLTVL.

The V call is TRBV11-2, the J call TRBJ1-2; D remains ambiguous. Trimming cost V 3 bases and J 2 bases, with 13 bases left between them. CDR3 size: 15 residues. Germline lookup yields CDR1 SGHAT and CDR2 FQNNGV. Here the CDR3 DNA reads TGTGCCAGCAGCTTGAATGCAGAGTCGAACTATGGCTACACCTTC. This translates into CASSLNAESNYGYTF.

This chain links TRBV20-1 with TRBJ2-7, with D tentatively TRBD2 (6 bases). This CDR3 contains 15 residues. CDR1 is DFQATT, CDR2 SNEGSKA, per germline (reference sequence). V shed 3 bases and J shed 3 bases, with 18 bases lying between them. In nucleotides, the CDR3 is TGCAGTGCTAGGCCCCGGGAGCCCTTTCACTACGAGCAGTACTTC. This gives the protein CSARPREPFHYEQYF.

This clonotype was counted ten times or more. V and J are TRBV6-5 and TRBJ2-5; 8 nucleotides match TRBD1. Germline V gene sequence: CDR1 MNHEY, CDR2 SVGAGI. Trimming removed 0 bases from V and 4 bases from J; junction bases left unmatched: 4. This CDR3 is 15 amino acids long. The CDR3 reads CASSYSRTGRETQYF. The CDR3 DNA is TGTGCCAGCAGTTACTCAAGGACAGGGAGAGAGACCCAGTACTTC.

This clonotype was observed a handful of times. The chain uses TRBV3-1 and TRBJ2-3; 9 bases are a match to TRBD2. The V gene's germline CDR1 is LGHDT and CDR2 YNNKEL (reference sequence). CDR3 length: 19 amino acids. V trimming: 1 base; J trimming: 0 bases; junction bases outside the gene matches: 11. CDR3 residues: CASSQGVTVSGGSTDTQYF. CDR3 coding DNA: TGTGCCAGCAGCCAAGGGGTCACTGTTAGCGGGGGAAGCACAGATACGCAGTATTTT.

The chain employs TRBV4-1 and TRBJ2-7; 8 bases match TRBD2. This CDR3 is built from 14 residues. Germline lookup yields CDR1 MGHRA and CDR2 YSYEKL. After removal of 4 bases from V and 2 bases from J, the junction contained 4 bases not matched to a gene. CDR3 sequence reads: CASSPTSGAYEQYF. The CDR3 coding sequence is TGCGCCAGCAGCCCCACTAGCGGTGCCTACGAGCAGTACTTC.

Ten or more counts support this clonotype. The chain recombines TRBV11-2 with TRBJ2-2, with a weak D call TRBD2 (6 bases). The CDR3 contains 15 residues. V gave up 5 bases and J gave up 7 bases, with 17 bases separating them. Germline lookup yields CDR1 SGHAT and CDR2 FQNNGV. In DNA form, the CDR3 reads TGTGCCAGCAGCCTAGGGACGGGAGTGATCGGGGAGCTGTTTTTT. It encodes CASSLGTGVIGELFF.

The table lists this clonotype with many counts. This chain connects TRBV6-1 to TRBJ2-7, with 8 bases that match TRBD2. The CDR3 spans 14 residues. J was trimmed by 6 bases and V by 8 bases; bases with no gene match: 12. In germline, CDR1 is MNHNS, CDR2 SASEGT. Written as DNA, the CDR3 is TGTGCCAGCGCATCACCGGCGGGAGGTTCCGAGCAGTACTTC. Translated, it gives CASASPAGGSEQYF.

Turning to this clonotype: This may come from a read error, since a much larger clone is one base off. The V gene is TRBV6-1, the J gene TRBJ2-7, with D maybe TRBD2 (6 bases). The germline CDR1 and CDR2 sequences are MNHNS and SASEGT. V lost 2 bases and J 4 bases, leaving 18 bases between the germline ends. The CDR3 extends over 16 amino acids. The CDR3 region has the DNA TGTGCCAGCAGTGAAATCGAGGGGCGGGGCGGGTACGAGCAGTACTTC. This codes for CASSEIEGRGGYEQYF.

This clonotype came up many times. The V gene is TRBV20-1, the J gene TRBJ1-6; D gene ambiguous. Deletions cut 6 bases from V and 0 bases from J, with 12 bases between. Germline V gives CDR1 DFQATT, CDR2 SNEGSKA (reference sequence). This CDR3 is built from 15 residues. CDR3 protein: CSAPDGSSYNSPLHF. The DNA of the CDR3 is TGCAGTGCCCCTGACGGGAGCTCCTATAATTCACCCCTCCACTTT.

The chain is built from TRBV7-2 and TRBJ1-1, with 10 bases matching TRBD1. CDR3 length equals 18 residues. V was clipped by 5 bases and J by 1 base; unmatched bases: 13. The V gene's germline CDR1 is SGHTA and CDR2 FQGNSA. This CDR3 reads CASSQRRGQGPSNTEAFF. In DNA form, the CDR3 reads TGTGCCAGCAGCCAAAGGAGGGGACAGGGGCCGTCGAACACTGAAGCTTTCTTT. The full variable domain, rest sourced from reference TRBV7-2 and TRBJ1-1, is GAGVSQSPSNKVTEKGKDVELRCDPISGHTALYWYRQSLGQGLEFLIYFQGNSAPDKSGLPSDRFSAERTGGSVSTLTIQRTQQEDSAVYLCASSQRRGQGPSNTEAFFGQGTRLTVV.

The chain links TRBV20-1 to TRBJ2-4; a possible D gene is TRBD1 (5 bases). The V gene's germline CDR1 is DFQATT and CDR2 SNEGSKA (reference sequence). The CDR3 runs to 14 residues. Trimming removed 0 bases from V and 6 bases from J, with 12 bases in between. CDR3 nucleotide sequence: TGCAGTGCTAGAGATTGGAAGGGGATAAACATTCAGTACTTC. This sequence encodes CSARDWKGINIQYF.

This clonotype was detected only a few times. CDR3 sequence reads: CASSWTGDGLQPQHF. The CDR3 DNA reads as TGCGCCAGCAGCTGGACAGGGGACGGTTTGCAGCCCCAGCATTTT. This chain joins TRBV5-1 and TRBJ1-5; 9 nucleotides match TRBD1. Germline CDR1 is SGHRS and CDR2 is YFSETQ. The V gene end was trimmed by 3 bases and the J gene end by 7 bases; junction bases not matched to a gene: 8. CDR3 size: 15 residues.

This clonotype was found many times. The chain has TRBV20-1 and TRBJ2-3; 9 bases fit TRBD2. The V and J ends lost 5 bases and 2 bases, in that order; junction bases with no gene match: 5. Germline CDR1 reads DFQATT; CDR2 reads SNEGSKA (reference sequence). The CDR3 has 14 residues. CDR3: CSAPLAGPTDTQYF. Here the CDR3 DNA reads TGCAGTGCTCCGCTAGCGGGACCCACAGATACGCAGTATTTT.

This clonotype was detected ten times or more. The chain employs TRBV20-1 and TRBJ2-7, with TRBD2 matching 10 bases. Losses at the gene ends were 3 bases for V and 7 bases for J; bases not matched to a gene: 9. Germline V gene lookup returns CDR1 DFQATT and CDR2 SNEGSKA (reference sequence). The CDR3 covers 14 residues. The CDR3 DNA is TGCAGTGCTAGGTCGTCTAGCGGGAGTTATGAGCAGTACTTC. Translating it yields CSARSSSGSYEQYF.

This clonotype is medium-sized in the sample. The chain has TRBV2 and TRBJ1-1; 9 nucleotides line up with TRBD1. The CDR3 spans 13 residues. V lost 4 bases to trimming and J lost 3 bases; unmatched junction nucleotides: 0. Germline V gene lookup returns CDR1 SNHLY and CDR2 FYNNEI. CDR3 DNA sequence: TGTGCCAGCAGTGGGACAGGGGACACTGAAGCTTTCTTT. Amino acids: CASSGTGDTEAFF.

This clonotype has at least ten counts. An end of the junction does not agree with germline; a read error may underlie this. The chain carries TRBV29-1 and TRBJ1-2; no clear D gene. The CDR3 contains 15 residues. The germline CDR1 and CDR2 sequences are SQVTM and ANQGSEA. Here the CDR3 reads CSVEEDGKLNYGYTF. The CDR3 coding sequence is TGCAGCGTGGAAGAGGACGGGAAGCTTAACTATGGCTACACCTTC.